This T cell receptor (beta chain) was sequenced during a study of cytomegalovirus exposure and HLA in healthy donors. On this clone itself: Its specificity is unknown. Other DNA sequences of this sample code for an identical CDR3.

General study points: Testing in vitro showed three CMV-associated chains specific for CMV antigens. It was only CMV serostatus that was available as immune exposure information.

Both 60 Vbeta primers and 13 Jbeta primers went into the PCR. As processed by the authors: Later, an analysis found 80 million or so unique TCR beta chains, and about 9.9 million of these were shared. Profiled with immunoSEQ multiplex PCR; TCRdb holds only in-frame clones, not every one. V and J calls and clone size are given by that table; D and trimming were obtained from the DNA. The data show about 140,000 clones, 76% seen once. The CDR3 covers 15 residues. CDR1 is SNHLY and CDR2 is FYNNEI in the germline V gene. V lost 6 bases and J lost 0; bases outside the gene matches: 5. The rearrangement uses TRBV2 and TRBJ1-5, with TRBD1 matching 7 bases. The sequenced sample consisted of PBMCs. The clonotype originates from a male donor in good health and CMV-seronegative. CDR3 sequence: CASRIQGVSNQPQHF. The CDR3 DNA reads TGTGCCAGCAGAATTCAGGGGGTTAGCAATCAGCCCCAGCATTTT.